The entry that follows covers one T cell receptor (beta chain) sequence. Antigen: not known. This record belongs to a study of beta chain features in type 1 diabetes. Whole-study context: Across every sample, 85 million to 120 million sorted cells were examined in total. General study findings and limits: All four CD4+ subsets from Type 1 diabetes patients carried moderately but significantly shorter TCRB CDR3s.

Since all of the isolated RNA was reverse transcribed, expressed TCRB transcripts were what got sequenced. Sequencing was performed with immunoSEQ multiplex PCR; in TCRdb, only in-frame clones are kept and a portion is missing. The profile covers 400,000 to 500,000 clones, with approximately 15% appearing a single time and less than 0.04% taken by the ten largest. The sequence was obtained from a man aged 30 to 45 in good health. The source material was naive CD4+ T cells from blood.

The CDR3 loop is CAIKSLQVGDTEAFF. The CDR3 bases are TGTGCCATCAAAAGCCTCCAGGTGGGAGACACTGAAGCTTTCTTT. The chain uses TRBV10-3 and TRBJ1-1; no clear D gene. The V gene lost 7 bases and the J gene lost 3 bases, with 18 bases spanning the gap. Germline CDR1 and CDR2: ENHRY and SYGVKD. The CDR3 is 15 residues long.